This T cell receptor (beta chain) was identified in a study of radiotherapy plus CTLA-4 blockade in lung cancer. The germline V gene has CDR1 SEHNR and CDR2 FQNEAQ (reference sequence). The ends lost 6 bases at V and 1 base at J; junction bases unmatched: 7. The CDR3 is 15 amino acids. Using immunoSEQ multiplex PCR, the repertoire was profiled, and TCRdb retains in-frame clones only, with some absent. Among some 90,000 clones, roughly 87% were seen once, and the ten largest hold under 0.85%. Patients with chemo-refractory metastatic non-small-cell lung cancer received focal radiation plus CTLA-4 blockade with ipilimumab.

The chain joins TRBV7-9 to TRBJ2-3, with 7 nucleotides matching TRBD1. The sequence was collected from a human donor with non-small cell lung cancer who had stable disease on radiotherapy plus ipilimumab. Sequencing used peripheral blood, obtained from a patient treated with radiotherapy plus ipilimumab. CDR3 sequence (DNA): TGTGCCAGCAGACGAAACAGGGGTGGCACAGATACGCAGTATTTT. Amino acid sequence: CASRRNRGGTDTQYF.